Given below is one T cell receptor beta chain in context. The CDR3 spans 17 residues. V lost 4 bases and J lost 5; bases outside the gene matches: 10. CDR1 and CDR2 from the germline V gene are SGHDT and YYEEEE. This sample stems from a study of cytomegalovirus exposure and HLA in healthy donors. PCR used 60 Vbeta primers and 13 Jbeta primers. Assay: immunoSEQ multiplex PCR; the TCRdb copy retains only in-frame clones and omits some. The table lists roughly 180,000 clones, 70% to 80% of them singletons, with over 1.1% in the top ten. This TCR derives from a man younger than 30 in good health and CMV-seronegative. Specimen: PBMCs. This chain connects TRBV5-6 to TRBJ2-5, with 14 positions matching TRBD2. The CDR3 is CASSGDRTSGGRETQYF. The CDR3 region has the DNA TGTGCCAGCAGCGGCGATAGGACTAGCGGGGGGCGGGAGACCCAGTACTTC. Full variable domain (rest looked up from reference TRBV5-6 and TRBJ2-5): DAGVTQSPTHLIKTRGQQVTLRCSPKSGHDTVSWYQQALGQGPQFIFQYYEEEERQRGNFPDRFSGHQFPNYSSELNVNALLLGDSALYLCASSGDRTSGGRETQYFGPGTRLLVL.